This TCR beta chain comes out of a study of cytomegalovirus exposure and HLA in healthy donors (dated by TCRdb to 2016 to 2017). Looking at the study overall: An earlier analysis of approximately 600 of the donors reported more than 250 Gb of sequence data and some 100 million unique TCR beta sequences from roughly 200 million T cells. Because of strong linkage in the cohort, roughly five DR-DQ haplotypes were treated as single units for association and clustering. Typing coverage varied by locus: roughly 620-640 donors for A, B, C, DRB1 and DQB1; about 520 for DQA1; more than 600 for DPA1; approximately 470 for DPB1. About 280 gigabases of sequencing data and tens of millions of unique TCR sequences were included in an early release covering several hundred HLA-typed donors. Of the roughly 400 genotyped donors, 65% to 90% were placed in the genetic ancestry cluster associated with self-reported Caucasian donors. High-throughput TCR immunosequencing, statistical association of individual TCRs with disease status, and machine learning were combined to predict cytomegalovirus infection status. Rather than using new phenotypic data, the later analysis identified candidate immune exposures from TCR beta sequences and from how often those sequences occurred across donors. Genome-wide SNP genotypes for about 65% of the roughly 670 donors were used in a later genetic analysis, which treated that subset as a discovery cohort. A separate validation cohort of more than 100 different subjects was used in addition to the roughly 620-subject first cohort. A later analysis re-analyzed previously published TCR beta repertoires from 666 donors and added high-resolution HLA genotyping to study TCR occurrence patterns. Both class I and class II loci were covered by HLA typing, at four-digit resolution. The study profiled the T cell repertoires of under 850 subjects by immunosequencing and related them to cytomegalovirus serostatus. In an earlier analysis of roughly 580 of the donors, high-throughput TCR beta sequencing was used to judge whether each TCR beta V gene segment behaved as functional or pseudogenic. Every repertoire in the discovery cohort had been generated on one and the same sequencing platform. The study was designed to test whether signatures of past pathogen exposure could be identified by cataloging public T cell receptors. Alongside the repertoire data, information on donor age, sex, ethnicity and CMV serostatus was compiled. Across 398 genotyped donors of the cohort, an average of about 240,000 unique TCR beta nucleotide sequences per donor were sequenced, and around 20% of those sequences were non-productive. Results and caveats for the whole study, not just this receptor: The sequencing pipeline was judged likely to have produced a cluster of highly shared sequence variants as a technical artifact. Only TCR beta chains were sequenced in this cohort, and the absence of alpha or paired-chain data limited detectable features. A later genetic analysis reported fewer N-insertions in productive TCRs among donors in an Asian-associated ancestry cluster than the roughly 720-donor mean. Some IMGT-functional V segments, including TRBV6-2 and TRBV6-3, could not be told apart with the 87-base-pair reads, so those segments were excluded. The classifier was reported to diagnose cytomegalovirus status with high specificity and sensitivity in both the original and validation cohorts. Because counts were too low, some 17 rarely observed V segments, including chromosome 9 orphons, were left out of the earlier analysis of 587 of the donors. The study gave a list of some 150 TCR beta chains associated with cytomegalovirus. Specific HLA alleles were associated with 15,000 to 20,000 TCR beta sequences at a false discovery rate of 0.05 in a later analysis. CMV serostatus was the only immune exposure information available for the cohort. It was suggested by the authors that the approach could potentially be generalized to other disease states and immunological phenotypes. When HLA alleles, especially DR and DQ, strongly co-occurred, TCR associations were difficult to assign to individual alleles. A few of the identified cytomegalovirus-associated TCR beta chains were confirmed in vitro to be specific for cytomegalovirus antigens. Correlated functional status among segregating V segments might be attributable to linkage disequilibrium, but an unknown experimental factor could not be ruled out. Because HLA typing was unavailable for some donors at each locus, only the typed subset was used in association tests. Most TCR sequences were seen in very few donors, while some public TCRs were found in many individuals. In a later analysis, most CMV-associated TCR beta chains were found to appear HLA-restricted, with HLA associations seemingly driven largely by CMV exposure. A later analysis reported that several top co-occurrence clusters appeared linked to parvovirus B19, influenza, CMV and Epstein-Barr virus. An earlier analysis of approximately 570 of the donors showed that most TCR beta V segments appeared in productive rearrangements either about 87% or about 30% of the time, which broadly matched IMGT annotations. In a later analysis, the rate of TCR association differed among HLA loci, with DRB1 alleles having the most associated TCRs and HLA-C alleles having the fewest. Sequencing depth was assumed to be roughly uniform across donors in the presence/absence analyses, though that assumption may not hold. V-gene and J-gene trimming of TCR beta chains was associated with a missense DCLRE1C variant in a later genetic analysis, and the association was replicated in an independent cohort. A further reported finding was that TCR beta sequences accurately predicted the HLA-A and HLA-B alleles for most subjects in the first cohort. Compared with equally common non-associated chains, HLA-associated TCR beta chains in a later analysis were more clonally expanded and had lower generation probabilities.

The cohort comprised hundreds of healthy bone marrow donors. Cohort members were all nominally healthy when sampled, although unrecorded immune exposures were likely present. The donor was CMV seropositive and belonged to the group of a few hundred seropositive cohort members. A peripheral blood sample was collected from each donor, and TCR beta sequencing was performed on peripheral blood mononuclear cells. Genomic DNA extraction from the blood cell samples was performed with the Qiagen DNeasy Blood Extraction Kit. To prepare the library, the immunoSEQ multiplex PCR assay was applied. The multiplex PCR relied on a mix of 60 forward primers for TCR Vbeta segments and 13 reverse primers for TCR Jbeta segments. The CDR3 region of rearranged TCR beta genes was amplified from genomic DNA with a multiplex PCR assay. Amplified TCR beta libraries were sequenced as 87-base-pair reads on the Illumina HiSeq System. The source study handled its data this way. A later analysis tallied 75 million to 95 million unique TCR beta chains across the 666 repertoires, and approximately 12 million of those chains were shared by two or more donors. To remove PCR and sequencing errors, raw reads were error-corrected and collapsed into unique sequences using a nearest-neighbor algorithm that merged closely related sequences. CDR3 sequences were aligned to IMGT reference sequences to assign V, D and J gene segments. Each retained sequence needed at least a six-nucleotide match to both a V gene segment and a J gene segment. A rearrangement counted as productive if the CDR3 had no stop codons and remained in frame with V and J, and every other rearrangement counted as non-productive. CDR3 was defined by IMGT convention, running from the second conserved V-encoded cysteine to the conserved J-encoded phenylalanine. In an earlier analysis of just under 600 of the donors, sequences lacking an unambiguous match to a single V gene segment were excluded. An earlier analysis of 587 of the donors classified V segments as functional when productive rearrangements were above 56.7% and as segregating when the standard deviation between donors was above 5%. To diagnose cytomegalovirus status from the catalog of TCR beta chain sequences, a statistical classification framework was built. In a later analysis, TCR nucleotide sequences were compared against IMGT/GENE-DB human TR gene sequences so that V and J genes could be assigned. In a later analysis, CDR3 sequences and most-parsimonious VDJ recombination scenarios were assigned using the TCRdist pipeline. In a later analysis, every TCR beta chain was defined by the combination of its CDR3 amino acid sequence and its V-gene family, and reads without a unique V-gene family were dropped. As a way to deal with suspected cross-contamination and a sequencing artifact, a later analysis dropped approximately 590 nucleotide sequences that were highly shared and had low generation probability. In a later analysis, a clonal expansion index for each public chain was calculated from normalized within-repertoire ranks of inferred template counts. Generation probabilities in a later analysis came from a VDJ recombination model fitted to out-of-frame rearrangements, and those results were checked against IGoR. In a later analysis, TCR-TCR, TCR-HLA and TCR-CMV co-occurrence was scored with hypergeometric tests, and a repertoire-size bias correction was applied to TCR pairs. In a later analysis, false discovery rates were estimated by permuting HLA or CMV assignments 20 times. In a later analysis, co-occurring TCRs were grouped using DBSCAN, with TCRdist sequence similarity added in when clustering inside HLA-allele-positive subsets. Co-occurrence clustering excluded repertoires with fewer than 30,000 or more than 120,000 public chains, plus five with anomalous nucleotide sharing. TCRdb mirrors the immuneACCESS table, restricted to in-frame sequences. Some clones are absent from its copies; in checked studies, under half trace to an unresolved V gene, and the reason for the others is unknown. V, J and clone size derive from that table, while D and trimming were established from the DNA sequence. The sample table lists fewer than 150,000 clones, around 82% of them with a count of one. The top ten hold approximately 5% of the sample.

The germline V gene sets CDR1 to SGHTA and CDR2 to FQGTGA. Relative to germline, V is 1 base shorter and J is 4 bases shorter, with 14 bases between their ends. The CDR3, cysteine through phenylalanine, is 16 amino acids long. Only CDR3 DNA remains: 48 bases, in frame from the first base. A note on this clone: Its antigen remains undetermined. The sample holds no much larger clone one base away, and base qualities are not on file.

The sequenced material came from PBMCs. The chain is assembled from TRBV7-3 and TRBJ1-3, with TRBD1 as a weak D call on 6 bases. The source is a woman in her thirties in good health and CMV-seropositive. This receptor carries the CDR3 CASSLSSGTGGNTIYF. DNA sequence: TGTGCCAGCAGCTTAAGCTCAGGAACAGGGGGAAACACCATATATTTT.